This TCR beta chain was obtained from a study of blood T cell repertoires in COVID-19. Study-level background: Samples of COVID-19 (acute and convalescent) were obtained from the United States, Italy and Spain. From T cells, B-cell-depleted T cells, or PBMCs came the material, which was cDNA or gDNA.

Study processing details: Counts of nucleated cells, estimated from reference gene primer amplification, were obtained. Produced via immunoSEQ multiplex PCR; TCRdb's table is partial and in-frame only. The V and J calls and clone size come from that table; D and trimming were worked out from the DNA. The table records about 170,000 clones, roughly 90% of them present only once. The germline V and J ends were trimmed by 3 bases and 3 bases, with 12 bases remaining between them. The CDR3 is 15 amino acids. Germline V CDR1 and CDR2: MGHRA, YSYEKL. Sequencing input: peripheral blood. The TCR comes from a man in his sixties with acute or convalescent COVID-19. The chain employs TRBV4-1 and TRBJ1-3; possible D gene TRBD1, 6 bases. CDR3 region: CASSHRDRSGNTIYF. The CDR3 DNA reads TGCGCCAGCAGCCATCGCGACAGGAGTGGAAACACCATATATTTT.